This T cell receptor (beta chain) was captured by sequencing in a study of cytomegalovirus exposure and HLA in healthy donors (dated by TCRdb to 2015 to 2018). For the wider study: In an earlier analysis of 550 to 750 of the donors, less than 350 Gb of sequence data and just under 120 million unique TCR beta sequences from 180 million or so T cells were reported. An early release covering roughly 640 HLA-typed donors comprised 250 to 350 gigabases of sequencing data and around 80 million unique TCR sequences. Among the approximately 430 genotyped donors, 81% belonged to the genetic ancestry cluster associated with self-reported Caucasian donors. The study aimed to test whether cataloging public T cell receptors could reveal signatures of past pathogen exposure. The T cell repertoires of around 730 subjects were profiled by immunosequencing and related to cytomegalovirus serostatus. Besides the first cohort of roughly 700 subjects, a separate validation cohort made up of 95 to 150 different subjects was used. To predict cytomegalovirus infection status, the study combined high-throughput TCR immunosequencing, statistical association of individual TCRs with disease status, and machine learning. A later analysis re-analyzed previously published TCR beta repertoires from roughly 630 donors and added high-resolution HLA genotyping to study TCR occurrence patterns. Rather than drawing on any new phenotypic data, the later analysis identified candidate immune exposures from TCR beta sequences and the way those sequences occurred across donors. To decide whether each TCR beta V gene segment behaved as functional or pseudogenic, an earlier analysis of some 600 of the donors relied on high-throughput TCR beta sequencing. Donor age, sex, ethnicity and CMV serostatus were collected together with the repertoire data. A later genetic analysis took genome-wide SNP genotypes for 398 of the 666 donors and used that subset as a discovery cohort. All discovery cohort repertoires had been generated using a single sequencing platform. Class I and class II HLA loci were covered by the typing at four-digit resolution. Typing coverage differed by locus: A, B, C, DRB1 and DQB1 were typed in about 629-640 donors, DQA1 in 500 to 550, DPA1 in around 600, and DPB1 in just under 490. Five DR-DQ haplotypes were handled as single units for association and clustering, since linkage in the cohort was strong. On average, about 200,000 unique TCR beta nucleotide sequences were sequenced per donor among several hundred genotyped donors of the cohort, with roughly 18% of those sequences being non-productive. The investigation overall reported the following: A further reported finding was that TCR beta sequences accurately predicted the HLA-A and HLA-B alleles for most subjects in the first cohort. A later genetic analysis associated a missense DCLRE1C variant with V-gene and J-gene trimming of TCR beta chains, and an independent cohort replicated the association. The sequencing pipeline was judged likely to have produced a cluster of highly shared sequence variants as a technical artifact. Strong co-occurrence of HLA alleles, especially DR and DQ, made assigning TCR associations to individual alleles difficult. Cytomegalovirus status was reported to be diagnosed by the classifier with high specificity and sensitivity in both the original and validation cohorts. A later analysis found that most CMV-associated TCR beta chains appeared HLA-restricted, with HLA associations seemingly driven largely by CMV exposure. The 87-base-pair reads could not distinguish some IMGT-functional V segments, including TRBV6-2 and TRBV6-3, so those segments were excluded. The study listed approximately 150 TCR beta chains as associated with cytomegalovirus. According to a later genetic analysis, donors in an Asian-associated ancestry cluster had fewer N-insertions in productive TCRs than the approximately 630-donor mean. Across donors, most TCR sequences were observed very rarely, whereas some public TCRs were present in many individuals. In a later analysis, TCR association rates were found to vary across HLA loci, with the most associated TCRs seen for DRB1 alleles and the fewest for HLA-C alleles. In an earlier analysis of 587 of the donors, most TCR beta V segments were observed in productive rearrangements about 90% or about 30% of the time, broadly matching IMGT annotations. Several of the top co-occurrence clusters appeared to be linked to parvovirus B19, influenza, CMV and Epstein-Barr virus, according to a later analysis. Because counts were too low, about 15 rarely observed V segments, including chromosome 9 orphons, were left out of the earlier analysis of over 550 of the donors. Immune exposure information for the cohort was limited to CMV serostatus. Compared with equally common non-associated chains, HLA-associated TCR beta chains in a later analysis were more clonally expanded and had lower generation probabilities. In vitro tests confirmed that a few of the cytomegalovirus-associated TCR beta chains recognize cytomegalovirus antigens. Correlated functional status among segregating V segments might reflect linkage disequilibrium, but an unknown experimental factor could not be ruled out. Roughly uniform sequencing depth across donors was assumed in presence/absence analyses, although this assumption may not hold. HLA typing was unavailable for some donors at each locus, so association tests used only the typed subset. In this cohort, only TCR beta chains were sequenced, and detectable features were limited by the absence of alpha or paired-chain data. It was suggested by the authors that the approach could potentially be generalized to other disease states and immunological phenotypes. In a later analysis, 16,951 TCR beta sequences were associated with specific HLA alleles at a false discovery rate of 0.05.

This clone was counted only a few times. Its antigen is still unknown. The sample holds no much larger clone one base away, and base qualities are not on file. Libraries were made using the immunoSEQ multiplex PCR assay. For the multiplex PCR, a mixture combining 60 forward primers for TCR Vbeta segments and 13 reverse primers for TCR Jbeta segments was used. The CDR3 region of rearranged TCR beta genes was amplified from genomic DNA with a multiplex PCR assay. Amplified TCR beta libraries were sequenced as 87-base-pair reads on the Illumina HiSeq System. The source study handled its data this way. A later analysis counted some 80 million unique TCR beta chains across the 550 to 750 repertoires, and some 12 million of these chains were shared by at least two donors. Raw reads were error-corrected and collapsed into unique sequences by a nearest-neighbor algorithm in which closely related sequences were merged to remove PCR and sequencing errors. Alignment of CDR3 sequences to IMGT reference sequences was used to assign V, D and J gene segments. For a sequence to be retained, a match of at least six nucleotides was required to both a V gene segment and a J gene segment. A rearrangement was called productive if the CDR3 had no stop codons and remained in frame with V and J, and every other rearrangement was called non-productive. Following IMGT convention, CDR3 was defined as the stretch from the second conserved V-encoded cysteine to the conserved J-encoded phenylalanine. In an earlier analysis of more than 550 of the donors, sequences lacking an unambiguous match to a single V gene segment were excluded. An earlier analysis of several hundred of the donors called V segments functional above 56.7% productive rearrangements and segregating when the between-donor standard deviation exceeded 5%. A statistical classification framework was built to diagnose cytomegalovirus status from the catalog of TCR beta chain sequences. V and J gene assignment, in a later analysis, came from comparing TCR nucleotide sequences with IMGT/GENE-DB human TR gene sequences. In a later analysis, CDR3 sequences and most-parsimonious VDJ recombination scenarios were assigned using the TCRdist pipeline. In a later analysis, each TCR beta chain was defined by its CDR3 amino acid sequence together with its V-gene family, and reads lacking a unique V-gene family were excluded. In a later analysis, 500 to 700 highly shared, low-generation-probability nucleotide sequences were removed to address suspected cross-contamination and a sequencing artifact. For each public chain, a later analysis derived a clonal expansion index from normalized ranks of inferred template counts within each repertoire. In a later analysis, generation probabilities were computed using a VDJ recombination model fitted to out-of-frame rearrangements, and the results were checked against IGoR. In a later analysis, hypergeometric tests were used to score TCR-TCR, TCR-HLA and TCR-CMV co-occurrence, with a repertoire-size bias correction applied to TCR pairs. A later analysis estimated false discovery rates by permuting HLA or CMV assignments 20 times. A later analysis grouped co-occurring TCRs with DBSCAN, adding TCRdist sequence similarity when clustering within HLA-allele-positive subsets. Repertoires with fewer than 30,000 or more than 120,000 public chains were left out of co-occurrence clustering, as were five repertoires with anomalous nucleotide sharing. TCRdb re-hosts the immuneACCESS table, in-frame sequences only. Its copies lack some clones; in the studies checked, an unresolved V gene accounts for under half of them, and the cause for the rest is not known. V, J and clone size are taken as reported in that table, and D and trimming were inferred from the DNA itself. This sample is represented by roughly 240,000 clones; more than 70% of them were singletons. Clones ranked in the top ten supply roughly 0.45% of the sample.

Counted from cysteine to phenylalanine, this CDR3 has 14 amino acids. Only the CDR3 DNA stays, 42 bases, in frame from base 1. Relative to germline, V is 6 bases shorter and J is 0 bases shorter, with 9 bases between their ends. The germline V gene yields ENHRY for CDR1 and SYGVKD for CDR2. The cohort was made up of several hundred healthy bone marrow donors. All cohort members were sampled while nominally healthy, although unrecorded immune exposures were likely present. The donor was CMV seronegative and was included in the group of a few hundred seronegative cohort members. Each donor provided a peripheral blood sample, and peripheral blood mononuclear cells were used for TCR beta sequencing. The Qiagen DNeasy Blood Extraction Kit was used to extract genomic DNA from the blood cell samples.

Recombination joined TRBV10-3 with TRBJ1-5; matching of 6 bases hints at TRBD1 as the D gene. What was sequenced was PBMCs. This sequence was found in a boy younger than 18 in good health and CMV-seronegative. The CDR3 reads CAIRGHLSNQPQHF. DNA sequence: TGTGCCATCAGGGGACACCTTAGCAATCAGCCCCAGCATTTT.